A selection of T cell receptor beta chains follows, all from one sample in a study of control samples from healthy donors and cancer patients. Sequencing was performed with immunoSEQ multiplex PCR; in TCRdb, only in-frame clones are kept and a portion is missing. The table includes roughly 130,000 clones, over 75% detected once. Sequenced sample: blood. The receptors here all came from a man between 18 and 35 years old in good health. Both conserved end residues are part of each CDR3. A D gene is named only where the DNA matches it firmly. Some rows mark clone size as missing; the rest say once, few, many or name a class of expanded clone.

>-|TRBV7-3|15|-|TRBJ2-3
TGTGCCAGCAGCTCCGCCTTAGGGTGGACAGATACGCAGTATTTT
CASSSALGWTDTQYF
>-|TRBV20-1|11|-|TRBJ1-2
TGCAGTGCTAGAGTAACAGGGGGCTACACCTTC
CSARVTGGYTF
>once|TRBV2|15|-|TRBJ1-4
TGTGCCAGCGGGGCCCCGGGGCCGGCTAATGAAAAACTGTTTTTT
CASGAPGPANEKLFF
>-|TRBV19|17|TRBD1|TRBJ1-3
TGTGCCAGTAGCCCCCCCCCAGGGGACAGCTCTGGAAACACCATATATTTT
CASSPPPGDSSGNTIYF
>-|TRBV5-8|14|-|TRBJ2-1
TGTGCCAGCAGCTTCTTGGATGCCTACAATGAGCAGTTCTTC
CASSFLDAYNEQFF
>-|TRBV19|12|-|TRBJ1-3
TGTGCCAGTCAGTACTCTGGAAACACCATATATTTT
CASQYSGNTIYF
>-|TRBV6-6|13|-|TRBJ1-3
TGTGCCAGCTCCCCTCTCTCTGGAAACACCATATATTTT
CASSPLSGNTIYF
>-|TRBV10-3|14|TRBD1|TRBJ2-7
TGTGCCATCAGGTACGGACAGGGATGGGACGAGCAGTACTTC
CAIRYGQGWDEQYF
>-|TRBV5-4|15|-|TRBJ2-2
TGTGCCAGCAGCTTGAAGCTCGGGAACACCGGGGAGCTGTTTTTT
CASSLKLGNTGELFF
>once|TRBV7-9|17|-|TRBJ2-3
TGTGCCAGCAGCCCTGCCTCGGGACCGATCCCCACAGATACGCAGTATTTT
CASSPASGPIPTDTQYF
>few|TRBV12-3/TRBV12-4|13|-|TRBJ2-5
TGTGCCAGCAGTTTAGCCCAAGCCGAGACCCAGTACTTC
CASSLAQAETQYF
>-|TRBV6-2/TRBV6-3|14|-|TRBJ2-3
TGTGCCAGCAGTCGACCCTCTAGCACAGATACGCAGTATTTT
CASSRPSSTDTQYF
>-|TRBV27|14|-|TRBJ2-5
TGTGCCAGCAGTACCTCCAGGGGCCAAGAGACCCAGTACTTC
CASSTSRGQETQYF
>-|TRBV6-5|14|-|TRBJ1-2
TGTGCCAGCAGTTACGCGGGGCGGGCCTATGGCTACACCTTC
CASSYAGRAYGYTF
>-|TRBV27|15|TRBD2|TRBJ2-3
TGTGCCAGCAGTGTCGTAGCGGGAACGGCAGATACGCAGTATTTT
CASSVVAGTADTQYF
>-|TRBV6-5|13|TRBD1|TRBJ1-5
TGTGCCAGCAACCCAGGGGGAAATCAGCCCCAGCATTTT
CASNPGGNQPQHF
>-|TRBV7-9|15|-|TRBJ1-2
TGTGCCAGCAGCCCGACCGGGACACCCTCGTTGGGCTACACCTTC
CASSPTGTPSLGYTF
>-|TRBV9|18|TRBD2|TRBJ2-2
TGTGCCAGCAGCGCACAATTCGGACTAGCGCCCCGTGGGGGGGAGCTGTTTTTT
CASSAQFGLAPRGGELFF
>-|TRBV14|15|-|TRBJ1-3
TGTGCCAGCAGCAAGACAGTGAACTCTGGAAACACCATATATTTT
CASSKTVNSGNTIYF
>-|TRBV19|15|-|TRBJ2-3
TGTGCCAGTAGTAAGCCGGGGTCCTCCACAGATACGCAGTATTTT
CASSKPGSSTDTQYF
>-|TRBV11-2|12|TRBD1|TRBJ1-1
TGTGCCAGCAGCTTCGGGACAGGGATGGCTTTCTTT
CASSFGTGMAFF
>-|TRBV11-3|13|-|TRBJ2-1
TGTGCCAGCACCTACCTCCCGGGGGATCCTCAGTTCTTC
CASTYLPGDPQFF
>-|TRBV6-5|13|-|TRBJ1-2
TGTGCCAGCATTTACGGGACGGAGTATGGCTACACCTTC
CASIYGTEYGYTF
>-|TRBV12-3/TRBV12-4|12|-|TRBJ1-1
TGTGCCAGCAGCTGGGGGACCACTGAAGCTTTCTTT
CASSWGTTEAFF
>-|TRBV7-2|16|TRBD2|TRBJ2-3
TGTGCCAGCAGCTTAGTGGTAGCGGGGGGGACAGATACGCAGTATTTT
CASSLVVAGGTDTQYF
>-|TRBV27|13|TRBD1|TRBJ2-7
TGTGCCACTAGGACAGGGGTATTAGACGAGCAGTACTTC
CATRTGVLDEQYF
>-|TRBV4-2|15|-|TRBJ1-5
TGTGCCAGCAGCCAAGAAATTATGGGGTCTCAGCCCCAGCATTTT
CASSQEIMGSQPQHF
>-|TRBV28|15|TRBD1|TRBJ1-4
TGTGCCAGCAGTCTCCCGGGACAGCCTAATGAAAAACTGTTTTTT
CASSLPGQPNEKLFF
>-|TRBV2|13|-|TRBJ2-3
TGTGCCAGCAGTGTGGCAGGGCCAGATACGCAGTATTTT
CASSVAGPDTQYF
>-|TRBV7-9|15|-|TRBJ2-7
TGTGCCAGCAGCTTAACGGGGCGTCGCTCCTACGAGCAGTACTTC
CASSLTGRRSYEQYF
>-|TRBV7-8|18|TRBD1|TRBJ1-4
TGTGCCAGCAGCTATTTCCCGGACAACAGGGGGGGACAAGAAAAACTGTTTTTT
CASSYFPDNRGGQEKLFF
>-|TRBV7-9|13|-|TRBJ1-1
TGTGCCAGCAGCGGCAGGGGGAACACTGAAGCTTTCTTT
CASSGRGNTEAFF
>-|TRBV4-2|14|-|TRBJ1-1
TGTGCCAGCAGCCCTCCGGGGGGGCGGACTGAAGCTTTCTTT
CASSPPGGRTEAFF
>-|TRBV7-8|11|-|TRBJ2-3
TGTGCCAGCAGCTTCACCGATACGCAGTATTTT
CASSFTDTQYF
>-|TRBV7-9|15|TRBD1|TRBJ2-5
TGTGCCAGCAGCTTGACAGGGGGGAAGCAAGAGACCCAGTACTTC
CASSLTGGKQETQYF
>-|TRBV18|13|-|TRBJ1-4
TGTGCCAGCTCGACGGGGCGAAATGAAAAACTGTTTTTT
CASSTGRNEKLFF
>-|TRBV6-2/TRBV6-3|17|TRBD1|TRBJ2-5
TGTGCCAGCAGTTACTGGGACAGAAGACCGTACCAAGAGACCCAGTACTTC
CASSYWDRRPYQETQYF
>-|TRBV24-1|13|-|TRBJ1-1
TGTGCCACCAAACGTACAGGGTTGTCGGAAGCTTTCTTT
CATKRTGLSEAFF
>-|TRBV4-3|17|-|TRBJ2-1
TGCGCCAGCAGCCAGATGGGTTTGGGCAGCTCCTACAATGAGCAGTTCTTC
CASSQMGLGSSYNEQFF
>once|TRBV19|13|TRBD2|TRBJ2-5
TGTGCCAGTAGTAGCGGGGGGTGGGAGACCCAGTACTTC
CASSSGGWETQYF
>-|TRBV11-2|15|TRBD2|TRBJ2-2
TGTGCCAGCAGCTCGGGACTAGTTGTAACCGGGGAGCTGTTTTTT
CASSSGLVVTGELFF
>-|TRBV30|14|-|TRBJ1-1
TGTGCCTGGAGCAATACGGGCCCCGTCCCTGAAGCTTTCTTT
CAWSNTGPVPEAFF
>-|TRBV27|16|TRBD2|TRBJ2-3
TGTGCCAGCAGTTTATGGATGGGACTAGACACAGATACGCAGTATTTT
CASSLWMGLDTDTQYF
>-|TRBV4-1|11|-|TRBJ2-3
TGCGCCAGCAGCCAAGCAGATACGCAGTATTTT
CASSQADTQYF
>-|TRBV5-5|16|-|TRBJ2-5
TGTGCCAGCAGCTTGGAGGCCGGGAGAAGGGGAGAGACCCAGTACTTC
CASSLEAGRRGETQYF
>once|TRBV9|16|-|TRBJ1-2
TGTGCCAGCAGCGTTTTGACAGTTGTACCAAACTATGGCTACACCTTC
CASSVLTVVPNYGYTF
>-|TRBV15|15|TRBD1|TRBJ1-2
TGTGCCACCAGCAGAGTCCCACAGGGGGCCGGCGGCTACACCTTC
CATSRVPQGAGGYTF
>-|TRBV30|13|-|TRBJ1-1
TGTGCCTGGGGGGGAAAGGGGAACACTGAAGCTTTCTTT
CAWGGKGNTEAFF
>few|TRBV5-1|12|-|TRBJ2-7
TGCGCCAGCAGCTTGAATTTCCCCGAGCAGTACTTC
CASSLNFPEQYF
>-|TRBV14|15|-|TRBJ1-2
TGTGCCAGCAGCCACAGGGGAAGGGATGGCTATGGCTACACCTTC
CASSHRGRDGYGYTF
>-|TRBV7-2|16|TRBD2|TRBJ2-1
TGTGCCAGCAGCTTGGTCTTGCGGGAGGACCTCGGTGAGCAGTTCTTC
CASSLVLREDLGEQFF
>-|TRBV29-1|9|-|TRBJ1-1
TGCAGCGCCGACACTGAAGCTTTCTTT
CSADTEAFF
>-|TRBV12-3/TRBV12-4|12|-|TRBJ2-1
TGTGCCAGCAGTTGGGGATACAATGAGCAGTTCTTC
CASSWGYNEQFF
>-|TRBV9|13|-|TRBJ2-1
TGTGCCAGCAGCCCAGCCCCCCCAGATGAGCAGTTCTTC
CASSPAPPDEQFF
>-|TRBV5-1|16|-|TRBJ1-4
TGCGCCAGCAGCTTGGTAGTCGGAACAGCTATGGAAAAGCTGTTTTTT
CASSLVVGTAMEKLFF